This section outlines one T cell receptor (beta chain) sequence together with its context. The CDR3 is 17 amino acids. The ends lost 5 bases at V and 3 bases at J; junction bases unmatched: 13. The germline CDR1 and CDR2 sequences are MNHEY and SVGEGT. The method was immunoSEQ multiplex PCR; TCRdb's version includes in-frame clones alone and lacks a portion of them. The data show about 140,000 clones, with more than 75% seen just once and about 4.2% held by the top ten. This specimen belongs to a study of blood T cell repertoires in COVID-19. The chain is built from TRBV6-2 or TRBV6-3 and TRBJ2-1; 7 positions match TRBD2. The receptor comes from a woman aged 80 or older with acute or convalescent COVID-19. The sequencing input was peripheral blood. CDR3 bases: TGTGCCAGCAGTGACTTGGCGGGGGAGCCAATCTACAATGAGCAGTTCTTC. Amino acid sequence: CASSDLAGEPIYNEQFF.